This T cell receptor beta chain was captured by sequencing in a study of regulatory T cells in long-lasting Graves disease. Findings of the study overall: Less diverse TCR repertoires were seen in persistent Graves' patients than in newly diagnosed ones.

Unmatched junction bases numbered 9, after V lost 7 bases and J lost 4 bases. Germline-derived CDR1 and CDR2 are MNHNS and SASEGT. The CDR3 length is 14 residues. On this clonotype: Its matching antigen is unknown.

Building the TCR beta libraries relied on iRepertoire HTBI primers, and CDR3 regions underwent Arm-PCR. MiXCR, run by TCRdb on the multiplex PCR reads, gives a single entry per CDR3 protein. This repertoire shows approximately 470,000 distinct CDR3 sequences, roughly 20% found once; its top ten account for 7.8%. Documented time point: persistent/refractory GD, antithyroid drugs over 5 years with positive TRAb. The TCR library was prepared using RNA isolated from PBMCs. The guidelines of the American Thyroid Association were the basis for diagnosing Graves' disease. Here the sequenced sample was peripheral blood mononuclear cells (PBMCs), taken when the disease was refractory, from a patient treated with antithyroid drugs. The source is a female donor with Graves disease. The chain is built from TRBV6-1 and TRBJ1-2, with TRBD1 matching 7 bases. CDR3 sequence (DNA): TGTGCCAGCAACCCGACGACAGGGAGCTATGGCTACACCTTC. It yields the protein CASNPTTGSYGYTF.